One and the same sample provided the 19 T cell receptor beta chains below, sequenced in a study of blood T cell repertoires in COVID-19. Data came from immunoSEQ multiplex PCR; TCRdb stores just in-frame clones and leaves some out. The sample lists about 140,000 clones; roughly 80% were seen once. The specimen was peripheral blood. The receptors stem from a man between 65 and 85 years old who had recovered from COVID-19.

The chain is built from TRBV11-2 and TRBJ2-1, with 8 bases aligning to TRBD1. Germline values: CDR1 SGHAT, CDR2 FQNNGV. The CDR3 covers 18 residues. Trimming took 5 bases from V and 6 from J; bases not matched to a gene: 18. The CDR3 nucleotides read TGTGCCAGCAGCGGGGGTCCGGAAACAGGGGGAACGGGCAATGAGCAGTTCTTC. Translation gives CASSGGPETGGTGNEQFF.

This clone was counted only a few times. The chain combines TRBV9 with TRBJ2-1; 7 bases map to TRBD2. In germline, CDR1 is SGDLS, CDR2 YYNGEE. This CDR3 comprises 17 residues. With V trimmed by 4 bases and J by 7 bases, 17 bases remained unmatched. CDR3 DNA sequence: TGTGCCAGCAGCCCTGACGAACTAGCGCACCGGGGGAATGAGCAGTTCTTC. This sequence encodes CASSPDELAHRGNEQFF.

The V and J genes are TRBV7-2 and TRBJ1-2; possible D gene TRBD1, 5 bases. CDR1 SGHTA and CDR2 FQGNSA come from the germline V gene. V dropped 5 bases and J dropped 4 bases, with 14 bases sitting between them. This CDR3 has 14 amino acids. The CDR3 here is CASSPRGTLYGYTF. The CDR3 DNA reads TGTGCCAGCAGCCCACGCGGGACCCTCTATGGCTACACCTTC.

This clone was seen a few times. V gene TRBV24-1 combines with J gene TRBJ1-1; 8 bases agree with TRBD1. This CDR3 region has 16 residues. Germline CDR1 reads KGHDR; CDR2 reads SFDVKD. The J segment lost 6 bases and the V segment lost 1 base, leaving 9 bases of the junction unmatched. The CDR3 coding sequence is TGTGCCACCAGTGATTTTCACAGGGGGATTAGCGCTGAAGCTTTCTTT. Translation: CATSDFHRGISAEAFF.

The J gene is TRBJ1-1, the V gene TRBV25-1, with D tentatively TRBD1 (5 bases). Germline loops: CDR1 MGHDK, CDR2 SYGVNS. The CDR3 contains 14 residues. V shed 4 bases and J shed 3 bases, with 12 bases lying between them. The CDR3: CASSGGAWDTEAFF. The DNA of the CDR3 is TGTGCCAGCAGTGGTGGGGCTTGGGACACTGAAGCTTTCTTT.

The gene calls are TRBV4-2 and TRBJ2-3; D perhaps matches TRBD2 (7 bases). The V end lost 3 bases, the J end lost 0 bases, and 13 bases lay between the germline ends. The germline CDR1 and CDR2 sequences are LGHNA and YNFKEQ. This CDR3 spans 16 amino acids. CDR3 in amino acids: CASSQKQGGSTDTQYF. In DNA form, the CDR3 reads TGTGCCAGCAGCCAGAAACAGGGAGGGAGCACAGATACGCAGTATTTT.

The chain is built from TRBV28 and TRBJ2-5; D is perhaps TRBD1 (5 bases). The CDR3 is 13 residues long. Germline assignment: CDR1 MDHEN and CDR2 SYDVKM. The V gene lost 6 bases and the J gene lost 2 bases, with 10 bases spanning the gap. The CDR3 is CASSLPGQETQYF. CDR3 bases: TGTGCCAGCAGCCTTCCAGGGCAAGAGACCCAGTACTTC.

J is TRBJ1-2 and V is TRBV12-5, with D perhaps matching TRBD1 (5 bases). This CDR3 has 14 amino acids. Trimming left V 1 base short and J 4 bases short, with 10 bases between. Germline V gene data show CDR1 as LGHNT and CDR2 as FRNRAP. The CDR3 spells CASGLGRVLYGYTF. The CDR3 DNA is TGTGCTAGTGGTTTGGGCAGGGTTCTCTATGGCTACACCTTC.

The chain's CDR3 is CASSRTSGKHTQYF. CDR3 sequence (DNA): TGTGCCAGCAGCCGGACTAGCGGGAAGCATACGCAGTATTTT. The V gene is TRBV6-5, the J gene TRBJ2-3, with 12 bases matching TRBD2. This CDR3 region has 14 residues. V shed 6 bases and J 7 bases; nucleotides not matched to a gene: 5. The germline gives CDR1 MNHEY, CDR2 SVGAGI.

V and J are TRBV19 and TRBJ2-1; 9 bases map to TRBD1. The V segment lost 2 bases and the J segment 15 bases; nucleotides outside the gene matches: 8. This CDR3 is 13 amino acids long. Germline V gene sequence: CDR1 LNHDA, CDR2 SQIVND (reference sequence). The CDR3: CASSIKEGTGPFF. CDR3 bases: TGTGCCAGTAGTATAAAAGAAGGGACAGGGCCGTTCTTC. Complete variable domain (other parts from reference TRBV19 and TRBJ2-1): DGGITQSPKYLFRKEGQNVTLSCEQNLNHDAMYWYRQDPGQGLRLIYYSQIVNDFQKGDIAEGYSVSREKKESFPLTVTSAQKNPTAFYLCASSIKEGTGPFFGPGTRLTVL.

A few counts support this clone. Here the CDR3 DNA reads TGCGCCAGCAGCTTGGCCGAAGACACGATAAGCAATCAGCCCCAGCATTTT. Amino acids: CASSLAEDTISNQPQHF. This chain uses TRBV5-1 with TRBJ1-5; the D is unclear. V shed 0 bases and J shed 1 base, with 14 bases lying between them. The CDR3 extends over 17 amino acids. CDR1 is SGHRS, CDR2 YFSETQ, per germline.

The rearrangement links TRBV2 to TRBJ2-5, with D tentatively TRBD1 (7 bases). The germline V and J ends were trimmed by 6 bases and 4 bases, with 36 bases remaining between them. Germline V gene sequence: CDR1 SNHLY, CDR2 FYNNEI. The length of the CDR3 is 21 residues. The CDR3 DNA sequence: TGTGCCAGCAGAAAAACCCTCAGACTAGACAGAGGGACAGTTTGGGGAGAGACCCAGTACTTC. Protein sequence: CASRKTLRLDRGTVWGETQYF.

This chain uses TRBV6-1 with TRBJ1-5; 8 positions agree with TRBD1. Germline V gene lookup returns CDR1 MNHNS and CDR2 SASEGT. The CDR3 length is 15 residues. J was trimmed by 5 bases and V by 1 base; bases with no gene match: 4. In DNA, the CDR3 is TGTGCCAGCAGTGAAGGCCGGACAGGGTATCAGCCCCAGCATTTT. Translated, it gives CASSEGRTGYQPQHF.

The CDR3 DNA reads as TGTGCCAGCAGTCCCGGGACTAGCGGAGGCGGCCCCTACGAGCAGTACTTC. Its translation is CASSPGTSGGGPYEQYF. V and J are TRBV6-6 and TRBJ2-7; 11 bases are shared with TRBD2. This CDR3 is built from 17 residues. The germline V gene has CDR1 MNHNY and CDR2 SVGAGI (reference sequence). With V trimmed by 5 bases and J by 2 bases, 11 bases remained unmatched.

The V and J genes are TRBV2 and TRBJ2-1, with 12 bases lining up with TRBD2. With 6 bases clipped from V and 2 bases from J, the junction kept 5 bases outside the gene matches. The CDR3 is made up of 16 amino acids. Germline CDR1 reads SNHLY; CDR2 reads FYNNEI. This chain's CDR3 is CASRELAGGTYNEQFF. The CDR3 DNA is TGTGCCAGCAGGGAACTAGCGGGAGGAACCTACAATGAGCAGTTCTTC.

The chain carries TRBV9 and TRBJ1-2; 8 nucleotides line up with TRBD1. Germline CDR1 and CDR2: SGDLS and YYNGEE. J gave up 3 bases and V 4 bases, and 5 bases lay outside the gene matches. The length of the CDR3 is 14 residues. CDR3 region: CASSPQGADYGYTF. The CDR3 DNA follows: TGTGCCAGCAGCCCCCAGGGGGCGGACTATGGCTACACCTTC. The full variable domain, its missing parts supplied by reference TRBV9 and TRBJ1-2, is DSGVTQTPKHLITATGQRVTLRCSPRSGDLSVYWYQQSLDQGLQFLIQYYNGEERAKGNILERFSAQQFPDLHSELNLSSLELGDSALYFCASSPQGADYGYTFGSGTRLTVV.

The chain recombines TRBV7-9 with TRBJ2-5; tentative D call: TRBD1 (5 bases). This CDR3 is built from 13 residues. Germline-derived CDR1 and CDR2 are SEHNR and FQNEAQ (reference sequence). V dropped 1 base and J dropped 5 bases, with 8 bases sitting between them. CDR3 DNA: TGTGCCAGCAGCTTAGTCCAGGGTGAGACCCAGTACTTC. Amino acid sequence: CASSLVQGETQYF.

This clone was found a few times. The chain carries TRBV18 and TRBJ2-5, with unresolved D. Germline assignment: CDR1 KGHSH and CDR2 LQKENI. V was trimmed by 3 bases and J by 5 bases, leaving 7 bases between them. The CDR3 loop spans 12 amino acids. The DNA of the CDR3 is TGTGCCAGCTCACCGTACGGTGAGACCCAGTACTTC. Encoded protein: CASSPYGETQYF.

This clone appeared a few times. The CDR3 loop reads CARPRRAGETDTQYF. Written as DNA, the CDR3 is TGTGCCAGACCCCGCCGGGCGGGAGAAACAGATACGCAGTATTTT. J is TRBJ2-3 and V is TRBV5-3, with 7 positions matching TRBD2. TRBV5-3 is placed among ORFs of uncertain function. The V segment lost 7 bases and the J segment 3 bases; nucleotides outside the gene matches: 11. CDR3 length equals 15 residues.